A single sample is the source of the 27 T cell receptor beta chains below, sequenced in a study of monozygotic twins with cystic fibrosis. Method: immunoSEQ multiplex PCR; TCRdb's copy keeps in-frame clones and lacks some. The sample contains 4,000 to 5,000 clones, about 96% of which appear only once. Material: blood. These TCRs come from a boy aged 2 to 9 with cystic fibrosis.

The rearrangement joins TRBV5-1 to TRBJ2-1; a possible D gene is TRBD2 (6 bases). Per germline, CDR1 SGHRS and CDR2 YFSETQ. V lost 4 bases to trimming and J lost 4 bases, with 15 bases between them. CDR3 size: 15 residues. In DNA form, the CDR3 reads TGCGCCAGCAGCCCCCCGGACTACCGATACAATGAGCAGTTCTTC. Amino acid sequence: CASSPPDYRYNEQFF.

J is TRBJ1-2 and V is TRBV30; D gene unclear. Trimming took off 2 bases at V and 8 bases at J, with 15 bases between the two ends. Germline CDR1 and CDR2: GTSNPN and SVGIG (reference sequence). The CDR3 spans 13 residues. CDR3 DNA sequence: TGTGCCTGGAGTATGGATAACCGAAGAGGCTACACCTTC. This translates into CAWSMDNRRGYTF.

This clone was observed a single time. This sequence joins TRBV7-2 and TRBJ2-1; TRBD1 matches at 7 bases. Losses at the gene ends were 7 bases for V and 9 bases for J; bases not matched to a gene: 6. Germline CDR1 is SGHTA and CDR2 is FQGNSA. This CDR3 contains 12 residues. CDR3 bases: TGTGCCAGCACCCAGGGGGTTGGTGAGCAGTTCTTC. Translating gives CASTQGVGEQFF.

This chain uses TRBV5-4 with TRBJ1-2, with TRBD1 matching 8 bases. Germline assignment: CDR1 SGHNT and CDR2 YYREEE (reference sequence). The CDR3 contains 16 residues. The trim removed 2 bases at V and 7 bases at J, leaving 13 bases unmatched. CDR3 in DNA: TGTGCCAGCAGCTTAATCGAATTCGCGGGACAGGTTGGCTACACCTTC. The encoded protein is CASSLIEFAGQVGYTF. Supplemented by reference TRBV5-4 and TRBJ1-2, the full variable domain reads ETGVTQSPTHLIKTRGQQVTLRCSSQSGHNTVSWYQQALGQGPQFIFQYYREEENGRGNFPPRFSGLQFPNYSSELNVNALELDDSALYLCASSLIEFAGQVGYTFGSGTRLTVV.

The chain is built from TRBV7-9 and TRBJ2-7; D might be TRBD1 or TRBD2, each matching 6 bases. The CDR3 contains 18 residues. Trimming stripped 4 bases from V and 0 bases from J, with 22 bases between. Germline V gene lookup returns CDR1 SEHNR and CDR2 FQNEAQ (reference sequence). The CDR3 protein is CASSSTTEGGLASYEQYV. DNA for the CDR3: TGTGCCAGCAGCTCCACTACGGAGGGGGGCCTAGCCTCCTACGAGCAGTACGTC.

This chain links TRBV4-3 with TRBJ1-2, with unresolved D. The V end was cut by 4 bases, the J end by 6 bases, with 12 bases between. The germline gives CDR1 LGHNA, CDR2 YSLEER. The CDR3 totals 13 residues. CDR3 DNA sequence: TGCGCCAGCAGCCCCATAGGTGGCGATGGCTACACCTTC. Translation gives CASSPIGGDGYTF.

V and J are TRBV6-6 and TRBJ1-6, with D possibly being TRBD1 (5 bases). The CDR3 has 11 amino acids. The V gene's germline CDR1 is MNHNY and CDR2 SVGAGI (reference sequence). V was clipped by 7 bases and J by 10 bases, with 8 bases between them. In nucleotides, the CDR3 is TGTGCCAGCACGGGGGGGTCACCCCTCCACTTT. This codes for CASTGGSPLHF.

The rearrangement links TRBV7-8 to TRBJ2-7; perhaps TRBD1 as D (7 bases). The CDR3 is 15 amino acids. The V gene's germline CDR1 is SGHVS and CDR2 FQNEAQ. Trimming took off 3 bases at V and 2 bases at J, with 14 bases between the two ends. In DNA form, the CDR3 reads TGTGCCAGCAGCTTGGGACGCGGGACAGCCTACGAGCAGTACGTC. Its translation: CASSLGRGTAYEQYV.

The chain has TRBV27 and TRBJ1-1; D gene uncertain. The germline V gene encodes CDR1 MNHEY and CDR2 SMNVEV (reference sequence). The ends were cut back, 2 bases at V and 5 bases at J, with 12 bases in the middle. CDR3 length: 14 amino acids. CDR3 sequence: CASSLPGVNTEAFF. The CDR3 DNA reads TGTGCCAGCAGTTTACCAGGAGTTAATACTGAAGCTTTCTTT.

The V gene is TRBV5-1, the J gene TRBJ2-1; 10 bases fit TRBD2. This CDR3 has 16 residues. After removal of 6 bases from V and 6 bases from J, the junction contained 12 bases not matched to a gene. Germline CDR1 reads SGHRS; CDR2 reads YFSETQ. The CDR3 region is CASNPSGGLLLNEQFF. The CDR3 DNA sequence: TGCGCCAGCAACCCTAGCGGGGGACTCCTACTCAATGAGCAGTTCTTC.

The J gene is TRBJ2-3, the V gene TRBV7-8; D may correspond to TRBD1 or TRBD2 (6 bases each). Germline CDR1 and CDR2: SGHVS and FQNEAQ. Trimming shortened V by 5 bases and J by 10 bases, and 25 bases separated the two germline ends. The CDR3 is 16 residues long. The chain's CDR3 is CASSLGGGGIILPQYF. CDR3 nucleotides: TGTGCCAGCAGCCTGGGGGGCGGCGGGATTATATTGCCGCAGTATTTT.

The V gene is TRBV2, the J gene TRBJ2-3; no firm D call. The CDR3 length is 12 residues. V was cut by 1 base and J by 9 bases, with 8 bases left in between. Germline CDR1 and CDR2: SNHLY and FYNNEI. CDR3 DNA: TGTGCCAGCAGTGAAGTCGTGGGAACGCAGTATTTT. Amino acids: CASSEVVGTQYF.

This chain connects TRBV7-2 to TRBJ2-1, with 10 positions matching TRBD2. The J segment lost 4 bases and the V segment lost 5 bases, leaving 5 bases of the junction unmatched. The length of the CDR3 is 15 residues. The germline V gene has CDR1 SGHTA and CDR2 FQGNSA. The DNA of the CDR3 is TGTGCCAGCAGCCTATCACTAGCGGGGTACAATGAGCAGTTCTTC. This sequence encodes CASSLSLAGYNEQFF.

This chain links TRBV19 with TRBJ1-5; D not certain. V lost 3 bases, J lost 3 bases, and 12 bases lay in between. The V gene's germline CDR1 is LNHDA and CDR2 SQIVND (reference sequence). The CDR3 extends over 15 amino acids. DNA for the CDR3: TGTGCCAGTAGTATCGTCTGGGATTCCAATCAGCCCCAGCATTTT. Translation gives CASSIVWDSNQPQHF.

This chain links TRBV10-3 with TRBJ1-5, with D possibly matching TRBD1 (5 bases). V shed 3 bases and J shed 6 bases, with 12 bases lying between them. Germline values: CDR1 ENHRY, CDR2 SYGVKD. This CDR3 contains 14 residues. CDR3 sequence: CAISEAGSFQPQHF. In DNA, the CDR3 is TGTGCCATCAGTGAAGCAGGGTCTTTTCAGCCCCAGCATTTT.

This chain uses TRBV19 with TRBJ2-4; either TRBD1 or TRBD2 may supply D (5 bases each). The germline V gene has CDR1 LNHDA and CDR2 SQIVND (reference sequence). The CDR3 sequence is 17 residues long. Trimming removed 3 bases from V and 1 base from J, with 16 bases in between. The CDR3 protein is CASSMGPRASAKNIQYF. Here the CDR3 DNA reads TGTGCCAGTAGTATGGGACCCCGGGCGTCGGCCAAAAACATTCAGTACTTC.

This chain joins TRBV27 and TRBJ1-6, with TRBD1 matching 9 bases. V dropped 5 bases and J dropped 10; count of bases not matched to a gene: 9. From germline, CDR1 is MNHEY and CDR2 SMNVEV (reference sequence). This CDR3 comprises 15 residues. CDR3 nucleotide sequence: TGTGCCAGCAGTCCGGAGACAGGGGGATTCTCACCCCTCCACTTT. Translation: CASSPETGGFSPLHF.

Written as DNA, the CDR3 is TGTGCCATCAGTGAGGTTAGGGGAGACCCCCCGGACCTATATGGCTACACCTTC. Its translation: CAISEVRGDPPDLYGYTF. The gene calls are TRBV10-3 and TRBJ1-2, with D perhaps matching TRBD1 (5 bases). There are 18 residues in the CDR3. Germline CDR1 ENHRY, CDR2 SYGVKD. V was cut by 2 bases and J by 5 bases, with 24 bases left in between.

CDR3 amino acids: CASSPAGSTDTQYF. DNA of the CDR3: TGTGCCAGCAGCCCCGCGGGAAGCACAGATACGCAGTATTTT. This chain connects TRBV7-8 to TRBJ2-3, with a possible D match to TRBD2 (6 bases). V was cut by 5 bases and J by 0 bases, with 9 bases left in between. This CDR3 contains 14 residues. CDR1 is SGHVS, CDR2 FQNEAQ, per germline. Together with reference TRBV7-8 and TRBJ2-3, the CDR3 gives the full variable domain: GAGVSQSPRYKVAKRGQDVALRCDPISGHVSLFWYQQALGQGPEFLTYFQNEAQLDKSGLPSDRFFAERPEGSVSTLKIQRTQQEDSAVYLCASSPAGSTDTQYFGPGTRLTVL.

V and J are TRBV4-3 and TRBJ1-6; tentative D call: TRBD1 (5 bases). V dropped 8 bases and J dropped 7 bases, with 18 bases sitting between them. CDR3 size: 15 residues. Germline CDR1 and CDR2: LGHNA and YSLEER. Here the CDR3 reads CASGPGPQGNSPLHF. For the CDR3, the DNA is TGCGCCAGCGGGCCGGGACCTCAAGGGAATTCACCCCTCCACTTT.

The CDR3 sequence is CASSQDSRDYGYTF. In DNA form, the CDR3 reads TGTGCCAGCAGCCAAGATAGTCGGGACTATGGCTACACCTTC. V and J are TRBV4-2 and TRBJ1-2, with unresolved D. The CDR3 contains 14 residues. CDR1 is LGHNA and CDR2 is YNFKEQ in the germline V gene. Between the trimmed V and J ends, which lost 0 bases and 3 bases, there was a span of 8 bases.

The V gene is TRBV13, the J gene TRBJ2-3; no definite D call. This CDR3 is 13 amino acids long. Between the trimmed V and J ends, which lost 5 bases and 4 bases, there was a span of 10 bases. Germline V gene data show CDR1 as PRHDT and CDR2 as FYEKMQ (reference sequence). The CDR3 sequence is CASSPEFPDTQYF. CDR3 nucleotides: TGTGCCAGCAGCCCAGAATTTCCAGATACGCAGTATTTT.

The V and J genes are TRBV7-9 and TRBJ1-1, with D possibly matching TRBD1 (5 bases). Looked up from germline, CDR1 is SEHNR and CDR2 is FQNEAQ (reference sequence). V was cut by 3 bases and J by 4 bases, with 15 bases left in between. The CDR3 length is 15 residues. The CDR3 reads CASSFEGMWGTEAFF. Written as DNA, the CDR3 is TGTGCCAGCAGCTTCGAGGGGATGTGGGGCACTGAAGCTTTCTTT.

The rearrangement uses TRBV11-2 and TRBJ2-3; TRBD2 agrees at 7 bases. This CDR3 is built from 15 residues. With 1 base clipped from V and 0 bases from J, the junction kept 1 base outside the gene matches. The germline V gene encodes CDR1 SGHAT and CDR2 FQNNGV. The CDR3 loop reads CASSLGGGSTDTQYF. The CDR3 bases are TGTGCCAGCAGCTTAGGCGGGGGAAGCACAGATACGCAGTATTTT.

V is TRBV7-7 and J is TRBJ2-6; 10 bases match TRBD1. J was trimmed by 4 bases and V by 10 bases; bases with no gene match: 22. The CDR3 is 20 amino acids. Germline CDR1 and CDR2: SSHAT and FNYEAQ (reference sequence). This CDR3 reads CAIARLRGDRGLSGANVLTF. As DNA, the CDR3 is TGTGCCATCGCCCGTCTCCGTGGGGACAGGGGACTTAGCGGGGCCAACGTCCTGACTTTC.

The chain employs TRBV5-6 and TRBJ2-1; D not certain. Trimming left V 2 bases short and J 0 bases short, with 6 bases between. Looked up from germline, CDR1 is SGHDT and CDR2 is YYEEEE. The CDR3 length is 14 residues. CDR3 DNA sequence: TGTGCCAGCAGCTTTGAGGCCTCCTACAATGAGCAGTTCTTC. It translates to CASSFEASYNEQFF.

The chain links TRBV5-1 to TRBJ1-4; D is possibly TRBD1 (6 bases). This CDR3 region has 14 residues. Looked up from germline, CDR1 is SGHRS and CDR2 is YFSETQ. Trimming shortened V by 0 bases and J by 11 bases, and 14 bases separated the two germline ends. This CDR3 reads CASSLEVTGTKLFF. The CDR3 DNA follows: TGCGCCAGCAGCTTGGAGGTTACAGGGACGAAACTGTTTTTT.